This TCR beta chain was obtained from a study of molecular identifiers for immune sequencing clone quantification. Naive CD8 T cell sorting was performed on the CD8+CD4-CCR7+CD45RA+ phenotype. This CDR3 has 13 residues. Germline assignment: CDR1 LGHNA and CDR2 YNFKEQ. The V end lost 4 bases, the J end lost 6 bases, and 9 bases lay between the germline ends. TCRdb analysed the PCR reads with MiXCR anew, one entry per CDR3 protein. The sample has around 460,000 distinct CDR3 sequences; around a fifth are singletons. The sample was naive CD8+ T cells from blood, with Jurkat cell RNA spiked in. As to subset: FACS-sorted CD8+CD4-CCR7+CD45RA+ naive T cells. This sequence originates from a human donor in good health. Some libraries in this study had Jurkat cell RNA spiked in. The chain combines TRBV4-2 with TRBJ2-2, with a possible D match to TRBD2 (5 bases). CDR3 loop: CASSLPSPGELFF. DNA of the CDR3: TGTGCCAGCAGCCTGCCTAGCCCCGGGGAGCTGTTTTTT.